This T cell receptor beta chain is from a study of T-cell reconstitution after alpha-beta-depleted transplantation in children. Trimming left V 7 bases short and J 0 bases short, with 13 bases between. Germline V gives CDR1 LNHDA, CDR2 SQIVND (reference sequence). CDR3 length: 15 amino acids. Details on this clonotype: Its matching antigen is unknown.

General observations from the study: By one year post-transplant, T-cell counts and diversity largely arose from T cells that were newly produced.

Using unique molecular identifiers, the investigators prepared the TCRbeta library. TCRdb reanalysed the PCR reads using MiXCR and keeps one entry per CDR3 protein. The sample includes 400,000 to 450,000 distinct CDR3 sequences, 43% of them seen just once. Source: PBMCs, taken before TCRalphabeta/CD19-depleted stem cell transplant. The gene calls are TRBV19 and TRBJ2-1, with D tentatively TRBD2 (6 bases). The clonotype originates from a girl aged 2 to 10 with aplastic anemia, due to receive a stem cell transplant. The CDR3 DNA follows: TGTGCCAGTATGGAGGACGGGAGCTCCTACAATGAGCAGTTCTTC. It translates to CASMEDGSSYNEQFF.